This T cell receptor (beta chain) derives from a study of T cell changes during pregnancy in multiple sclerosis. Assay used: immunoSEQ multiplex PCR; TCRdb lists only in-frame clones, some missing. Of approximately 65,000 clones listed, around 94% are singletons. This clone is a singleton in its sample. The junction shows a germline mismatch at one end, possibly a read error. Germline V lookup: CDR1 SSHAT, CDR2 FNYEAQ (reference sequence). This CDR3 contains 15 residues. Sequencing was performed on CD8+ T cells from peripheral blood mononuclear cells, taken in the third trimester of pregnancy. This TCR came from a female donor in good health, enrolled as a control in a pregnancy study. The rearrangement links TRBV7-7 to TRBJ2-2; TRBD1 matches 8 bases. The CDR3 protein is CASSLQGGETGELFF. The CDR3 bases are TGTGCTAGCAGCTTACAGGGGGGAGAGACCGGGGAGCTGTTTTTT.